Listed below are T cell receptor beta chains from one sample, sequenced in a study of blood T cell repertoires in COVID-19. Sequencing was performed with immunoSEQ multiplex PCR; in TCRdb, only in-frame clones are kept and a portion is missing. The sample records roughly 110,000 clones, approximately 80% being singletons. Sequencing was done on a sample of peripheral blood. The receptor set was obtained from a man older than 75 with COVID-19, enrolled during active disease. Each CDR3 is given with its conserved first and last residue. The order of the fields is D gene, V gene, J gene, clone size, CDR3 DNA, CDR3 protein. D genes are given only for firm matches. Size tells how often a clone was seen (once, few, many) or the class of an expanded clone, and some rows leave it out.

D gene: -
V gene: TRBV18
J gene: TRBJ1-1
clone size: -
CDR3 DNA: TGTGCCAGCTCAGTGGGAGAAAACACTGAAGCTTTCTTT
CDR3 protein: CASSVGENTEAFF

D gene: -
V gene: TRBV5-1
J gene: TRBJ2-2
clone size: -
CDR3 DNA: TGCGCCAGCAGCTTGTTCAGGGCCGGCGGGGAGCTGTTTTTT
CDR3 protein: CASSLFRAGGELFF

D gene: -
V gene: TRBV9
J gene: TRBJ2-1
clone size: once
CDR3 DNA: TGTGCCAGCAGCGTCACTCCGGGGTCGCGGGGGCAGTCCTACAATGAGCAGTTCTTC
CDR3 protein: CASSVTPGSRGQSYNEQFF

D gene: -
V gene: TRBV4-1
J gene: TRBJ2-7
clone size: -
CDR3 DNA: TGCGCCAGCAGCCGCACCCCGGGACTTGCCTCCTACGAGCAGTACTTC
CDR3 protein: CASSRTPGLASYEQYF

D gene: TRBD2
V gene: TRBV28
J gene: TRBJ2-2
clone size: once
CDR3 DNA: TGTGCCAGCAGTTTTGTGACTAGCTCCGGGGAGCTGTTTTTT
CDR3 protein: CASSFVTSSGELFF

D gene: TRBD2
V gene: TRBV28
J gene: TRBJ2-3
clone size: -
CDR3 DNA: TGTGCCAGCAGTTTCCGGGGGGAGGGGCCAGATACGCAGTATTTT
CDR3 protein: CASSFRGEGPDTQYF

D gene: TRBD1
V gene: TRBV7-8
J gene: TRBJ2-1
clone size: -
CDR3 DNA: TGTGCCAGCAGCTCCAGAACAGGGGCAACATGGTTCTTC
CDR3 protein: CASSSRTGATWFF

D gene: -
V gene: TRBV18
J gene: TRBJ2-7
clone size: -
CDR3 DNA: TGTGCCAGCTCACCACCAACCACGGGCGAGCAGTACTTC
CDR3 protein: CASSPPTTGEQYF

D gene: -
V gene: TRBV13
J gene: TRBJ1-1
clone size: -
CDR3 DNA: TGTGCCAGCAGCTCCTCCCAGGTGAACACTGAAGCTTTCTTT
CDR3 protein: CASSSSQVNTEAFF

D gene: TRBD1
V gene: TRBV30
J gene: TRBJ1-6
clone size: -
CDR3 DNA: TGTGCCTGCCTGACAGGGGTATATAATTCACCCCTCCACTTT
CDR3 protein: CACLTGVYNSPLHF

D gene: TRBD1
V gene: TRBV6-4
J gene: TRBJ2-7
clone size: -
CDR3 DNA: TGTGCCAGCAGTGTTTCCGTTTTACAGGGGACGTCCTACGAGCAGTACTTC
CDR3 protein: CASSVSVLQGTSYEQYF

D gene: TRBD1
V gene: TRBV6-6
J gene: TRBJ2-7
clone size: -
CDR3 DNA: TGTGCCAGCAGTTACTCGACCAGGGGGCCGTACGAGCAGTACTTC
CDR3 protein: CASSYSTRGPYEQYF

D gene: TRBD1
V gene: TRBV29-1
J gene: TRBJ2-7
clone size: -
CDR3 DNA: TGCAGCGTTGAAGGGACCGGGACAGGTAACGAGCAGTACTTC
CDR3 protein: CSVEGTGTGNEQYF

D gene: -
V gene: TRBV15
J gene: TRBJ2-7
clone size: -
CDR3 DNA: TGTGCCACCAGCAGAGTGGGCCTTAGGTCCGACGAGCAGTACTTC
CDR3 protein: CATSRVGLRSDEQYF

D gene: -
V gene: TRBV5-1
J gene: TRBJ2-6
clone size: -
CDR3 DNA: TGCGCCAGCAGTCTGCAGGCCCTATCTGGGGCCAACGTCCTGACTTTC
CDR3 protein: CASSLQALSGANVLTF

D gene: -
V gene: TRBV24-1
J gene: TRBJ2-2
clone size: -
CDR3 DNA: TGTGCCACCAGTGATTTGGCGGTCGGGGAGCTGTTTTTT
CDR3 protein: CATSDLAVGELFF

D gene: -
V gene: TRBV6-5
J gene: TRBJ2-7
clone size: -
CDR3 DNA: TGTGCCAGCAGTCCCCGTCCAGGCCCCGAGCAGTACTTC
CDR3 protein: CASSPRPGPEQYF

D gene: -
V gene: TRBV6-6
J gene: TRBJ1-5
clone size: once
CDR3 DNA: TGTGCCAGCAGTTACGTAGGGGAGGGTCAGCCCCAGCATTTT
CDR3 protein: CASSYVGEGQPQHF

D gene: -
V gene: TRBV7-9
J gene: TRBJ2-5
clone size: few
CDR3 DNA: TGTGCCAGCAGCTTTCGGACAAACCAAGAGACCCAGTACTTC
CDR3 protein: CASSFRTNQETQYF

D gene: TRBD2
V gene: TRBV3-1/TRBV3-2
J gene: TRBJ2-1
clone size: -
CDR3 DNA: TGTGCCAGCAGCCCCTCCCTAGCGGGGGACAATGAGCAGTTCTTC
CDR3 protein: CASSPSLAGDNEQFF

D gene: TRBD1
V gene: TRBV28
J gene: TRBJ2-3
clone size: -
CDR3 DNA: TGTGCCAGCAGTTTCAACAGGGGCCCGGATACGCAGTATTTT
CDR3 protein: CASSFNRGPDTQYF

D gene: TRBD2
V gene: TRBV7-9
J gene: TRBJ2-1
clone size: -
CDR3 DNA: TGTGCCAGCAGCCCCCGACTAGCCGGATTCAATGAGCAGTTCTTC
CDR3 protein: CASSPRLAGFNEQFF

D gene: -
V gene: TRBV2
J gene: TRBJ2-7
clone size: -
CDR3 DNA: TGTGCCAGCAGCGACAGCCATACGACGCAGTACTTC
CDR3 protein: CASSDSHTTQYF

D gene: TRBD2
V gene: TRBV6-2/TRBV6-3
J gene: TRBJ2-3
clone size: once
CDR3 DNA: TGTGCCAGCAGTTACCTCCAGATAGCGGGAGCCGGCACAGATACGCAGTATTTT
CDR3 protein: CASSYLQIAGAGTDTQYF

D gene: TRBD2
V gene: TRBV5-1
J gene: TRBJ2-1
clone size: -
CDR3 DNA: TGCGCCAGCTTCCCTCTTTGGAGGACTAGCGGGATGGGGAAGTTCTTC
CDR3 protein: CASFPLWRTSGMGKFF

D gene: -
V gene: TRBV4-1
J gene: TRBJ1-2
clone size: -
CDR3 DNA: TGCGCCAGCAGCCAAGAAGCCGGACAGTTAAAAGACTATGGCTACACCTTC
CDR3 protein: CASSQEAGQLKDYGYTF

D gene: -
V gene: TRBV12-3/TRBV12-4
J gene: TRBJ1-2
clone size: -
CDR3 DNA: TGTGCCAGCAGTTTAGGCGGGTACTATGGCTACACCTTC
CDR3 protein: CASSLGGYYGYTF